These T cell receptor beta chains were read from a single sample in a study of CD8+ T cells in alopecia areata. TCRdb's copy holds only in-frame clones and misses some; the assay was immunoSEQ multiplex PCR. The table lists tens of thousands of clones, 60% to 85% of them singletons, with around a fifth in the top ten. Sample: NKG2D-low CD8+ T cells sorted from blood. The receptor set was obtained from a human donor with alopecia areata. The CDR3 runs from the conserved cysteine through the conserved F or W. D genes are given only for firm matches. The size field is filled for only some rows; it gives once, few, many or a size class.

. | . | TRBJ1-1 | TRBV29-1 | CSSVDRTMNTEAFF | TGCAGCTCTGTTGACAGAACTATGAACACTGAAGCTTTCTTT
. | few | TRBJ2-1 | TRBV15 | CATSRGRGPDEQFF | TGTGCCACCAGCAGAGGCAGGGGACCCGATGAGCAGTTCTTC
TRBD1 | medium-sized | TRBJ2-7 | TRBV4-3 | CASSRGQGANEQYF | TGCGCCAGCAGCCGAGGACAGGGGGCAAACGAGCAGTACTTC
TRBD2 | . | TRBJ2-7 | TRBV7-9 | CASSLLAGDEQYF | TGTGCCAGCAGCTTACTAGCGGGGGACGAGCAGTACTTC
. | few | TRBJ1-3 | TRBV28 | CASDKTGTGNTIYF | TGTGCCAGCGATAAGACGGGGACTGGAAACACCATATATTTT
. | . | TRBJ1-1 | TRBV7-3 | CASSLPGSNTEAFF | TGTGCCAGCAGCTTACCCGGGTCGAACACTGAAGCTTTCTTT
. | . | TRBJ2-5 | TRBV4-1 | CASSQDGRAEGMETQYF | TGCGCCAGCAGCCAAGATGGCAGGGCGGAAGGGATGGAGACCCAGTACTTC
. | . | TRBJ2-5 | TRBV6-5 | CASSYGQVQETQYF | TGTGCCAGCAGTTACGGCCAAGTCCAAGAGACCCAGTACTTC
. | . | TRBJ2-1 | TRBV7-2 | CASSATSDPRNEQFF | TGTGCCAGCAGCGCAACATCGGACCCGCGCAATGAGCAGTTCTTC
. | . | TRBJ2-3 | TRBV6-4 | CASSKGSLGGTDTQYF | TGTGCCAGCAGTAAGGGCTCGCTGGGGGGCACAGATACGCAGTATTTT
. | . | TRBJ1-5 | TRBV5-1 | CASSLGELSNQPQHF | TGCGCCAGCAGCTTGGGGGAGCTGAGCAATCAGCCCCAGCATTTT
TRBD2 | . | TRBJ2-7 | TRBV4-1 | CASSQAQGLAGLEQYF | TGCGCCAGCAGCCAAGCTCAGGGACTAGCGGGCCTCGAGCAGTACTTC
. | . | TRBJ1-1 | TRBV7-9 | CASSLSSEENTEAFF | TGTGCCAGCAGCTTAAGTTCAGAGGAGAACACTGAAGCTTTCTTT
TRBD2 | . | TRBJ2-7 | TRBV15 | CATSGVAGEGKNEQYF | TGTGCCACCAGCGGGGTAGCGGGAGAGGGTAAGAACGAGCAGTACTTC
. | once | TRBJ2-2 | TRBV9 | CASSVTDTGELFF | TGTGCCAGCAGCGTAACGGACACCGGGGAGCTGTTTTTT
. | . | TRBJ2-1 | TRBV6-1 | CASSEEDPAYNEQFF | TGTGCCAGCAGTGAGGAGGACCCTGCCTACAATGAGCAGTTCTTC
TRBD1 | . | TRBJ1-1 | TRBV7-9 | CASSSTGFGTEAFF | TGTGCCAGCAGCTCGACAGGGTTTGGCACTGAAGCTTTCTTT
. | . | TRBJ2-3 | TRBV5-4 | CASSLVGGGPGDTQYF | TGTGCCAGCAGCTTGGTAGGGGGAGGGCCGGGAGATACGCAGTATTTT
. | . | TRBJ1-1 | TRBV7-9 | CASSAPVTDMNTEAFF | TGTGCCAGCAGCGCCCCCGTGACAGATATGAACACTGAAGCTTTCTTT
. | . | TRBJ2-7 | TRBV29-1 | CSVNTDPNEQYF | TGCAGCGTTAACACAGATCCTAACGAGCAGTACTTC
TRBD1 | . | TRBJ2-7 | TRBV4-1 | CASSQSQGAEEQYF | TGCGCCAGCAGCCAAAGCCAGGGGGCGGAAGAGCAGTACTTC
. | once | TRBJ1-1 | TRBV30 | CAWSVSHLGNTEAFF | TGTGCCTGGAGTGTCTCTCACCTAGGGAACACTGAAGCTTTCTTT
. | . | TRBJ2-5 | TRBV27 | CASSLNDQETQYF | TGTGCCAGCAGTTTGAACGACCAAGAGACCCAGTACTTC
TRBD1 | . | TRBJ1-1 | TRBV27 | CASSLGPTGTNTEAFF | TGTGCCAGCAGTTTAGGTCCGACAGGGACGAACACTGAAGCTTTCTTT
TRBD1 | . | TRBJ2-7 | TRBV28 | CAAQSTGLIDEQYF | TGTGCCGCACAGTCGACAGGGCTGATCGACGAGCAGTACTTC
. | . | TRBJ2-3 | TRBV6-5 | CASSYGGEADTQYF | TGTGCCAGCAGTTACGGGGGAGAGGCAGATACGCAGTATTTT